Listed below are T cell receptor beta chains from one sample, sequenced in a study of blood T cell repertoires in COVID-19. Profiling relied on immunoSEQ multiplex PCR, and the TCRdb table lists in-frame clones only, not all of them. The table includes 30,000 to 35,000 clones, over 90% detected once. Sequenced: peripheral blood. The receptors were gathered from a human donor in a cohort sampled during active COVID-19. Each CDR3 is given with its conserved first and last residue. Each record gives: D gene, CDR3 length, V gene, clone size, J gene, CDR3 protein, CDR3 DNA. A D gene is named only where the DNA matches it firmly. Size is stated for part of the rows, as once, few or many counts, or as a class when the clone is expanded.

TRBD1,15,TRBV6-1,-,TRBJ2-7,CASSDHGQGTYEQYF,TGTGCCAGCAGTGACCACGGACAGGGAACCTACGAGCAGTACTTC
TRBD1,13,TRBV5-1,-,TRBJ2-7,CASSGQGIYEQYF,TGCGCCAGTTCGGGACAGGGAATCTACGAGCAGTACTTC
TRBD1,18,TRBV28,-,TRBJ2-5,CASSFSLLPRDSQETQYF,TGTGCCAGCAGTTTTTCCCTCTTGCCTCGGGACAGTCAAGAGACCCAGTACTTC
TRBD2,14,TRBV4-1,-,TRBJ2-1,CASSQEREVNEQFF,TGCGCCAGCAGCCAAGAGCGGGAGGTTAATGAGCAGTTCTTC
-,15,TRBV5-6,-,TRBJ2-3,CASSLYLGRTDTQYF,TGTGCCAGCAGCTTATATCTCGGGAGAACAGATACGCAGTATTTT
-,16,TRBV3-1/TRBV3-2,-,TRBJ1-1,CASSRGVGSSGTEAFF,TGTGCCAGCAGCCGGGGGGTAGGGTCGTCGGGCACTGAAGCTTTCTTT
TRBD1,16,TRBV5-5,-,TRBJ2-2,CASSLRTGENTGELFF,TGTGCCAGCAGCCTCCGGACAGGGGAGAACACCGGGGAGCTGTTTTTT
-,13,TRBV30,-,TRBJ1-5,CAWNGDPSQPQHF,TGTGCCTGGAACGGGGATCCGAGTCAGCCCCAGCATTTT
TRBD1,16,TRBV10-1,-,TRBJ2-3,CASSGLGQGLADTQYF,TGCGCCAGCAGTGGACTGGGACAGGGTCTGGCAGATACGCAGTATTTT
-,14,TRBV5-1,-,TRBJ1-5,CASSFQQGDQPQHF,TGCGCCAGCAGCTTTCAACAGGGCGACCAGCCCCAGCATTTT
TRBD1,15,TRBV5-1,-,TRBJ2-1,CASSTPGQGRHEQFF,TGCGCCAGCAGCACCCCGGGACAGGGTCGGCATGAGCAGTTCTTC
-,16,TRBV4-1,-,TRBJ1-5,CASSQAVGASNQPQHF,TGCGCCAGCAGCCAAGCGGTCGGTGCTAGCAATCAGCCCCAGCATTTT
TRBD2,18,TRBV9,once,TRBJ2-4,CASSEGAGAILAKNIQYF,TGTGCCAGCAGCGAGGGCGCGGGAGCCATACTAGCCAAAAACATTCAGTACTTC
-,15,TRBV5-4,once,TRBJ1-2,CASISSVGVEYGYTF,TGTGCCAGCATCTCCTCTGTCGGGGTTGAGTATGGCTACACCTTC
-,14,TRBV5-4,-,TRBJ1-2,CASSSSAIHYGYTF,TGTGCCAGCAGCTCGTCCGCGATCCACTATGGCTACACCTTC
-,14,TRBV5-1,-,TRBJ2-5,CASSLLGSQETQYF,TGCGCCAGCAGCTTGCTAGGAAGCCAAGAGACCCAGTACTTC
TRBD1,14,TRBV9,-,TRBJ2-7,CASSPRQGVYEQYF,TGTGCCAGCAGCCCCCGACAGGGGGTGTACGAGCAGTACTTC
TRBD2,22,TRBV27,-,TRBJ2-3,CASSLFHPGLAGGGSSTDTQYF,TGTGCCAGCAGTTTATTTCACCCGGGACTAGCGGGGGGAGGTTCTAGCACAGATACGCAGTATTTT
-,13,TRBV7-9,-,TRBJ1-1,CASSFAGNTEAFF,TGTGCCAGCAGCTTTGCCGGGAACACTGAAGCTTTCTTT
TRBD1,14,TRBV25-1,-,TRBJ2-3,CASRRQGQVDTQYF,TGTGCCAGCAGAAGACAGGGGCAGGTAGATACGCAGTATTTT
-,16,TRBV6-5,once,TRBJ1-3,CASSYSGGGGGNTIYF,TGTGCCAGCAGTTACTCTGGCGGGGGCGGTGGAAACACCATATATTTT
TRBD2,18,TRBV6-4,-,TRBJ2-1,CASSVVAGGPTSGNEQFF,TGTGCCAGCAGTGTAGTTGCGGGGGGGCCAACGTCCGGCAATGAGCAGTTCTTC